The present T cell receptor (beta chain) was sequenced within a study of cytomegalovirus exposure and HLA in healthy donors. To note about this clone: Its antigen remains unidentified.

This CDR3 has 16 amino acids. Per germline, CDR1 LGHNA and CDR2 YSLEER. V was trimmed by 0 bases and J by 0 bases, leaving 9 bases between them. The PCR made use of 60 Vbeta and 13 Jbeta primers. Clones were read by immunoSEQ multiplex PCR, and TCRdb kept only the in-frame ones, dropping some. The sample carries approximately 130,000 clones, about 83% recorded once. Study-wide results and limits: Other equally common chains were less clonally expanded than HLA-associated TCR beta chains, a later analysis showed. Later genetic work tied a missense DCLRE1C variant to beta-chain V and J trimming. The availability of immune exposure information extended only to CMV serostatus.

The chain links TRBV4-3 to TRBJ1-3, with D uncertain. Sequenced material: PBMCs. The receptor's source is a girl between 2 and 10 years old in good health and CMV-seronegative. The CDR3 bases are TGCGCCAGCAGCCAAGATTTGCGGAACTCTGGAAACACCATATATTTT. Translating gives CASSQDLRNSGNTIYF.